What follows describes a single T cell receptor (beta chain). This record belongs to a study of blood T cell repertoires in COVID-19. CDR1 is SQVTM and CDR2 is ANQGSEA in the germline V gene. This CDR3 contains 15 residues. V lost 7 bases to trimming and J lost 0 bases; unmatched junction nucleotides: 10. TCRdb keeps only in-frame clones here, not all; method: immunoSEQ multiplex PCR. Of roughly 50,000 clones in the sample, 80% to 90% were seen once. The TCR sequence derives from a man aged 80 or over with acute or convalescent COVID-19. The rearrangement uses TRBV29-1 and TRBJ2-7, with 9 bases matching TRBD1. Sequenced: peripheral blood. CDR3 DNA: TGCAGCGCGAGGCGGGACAGGGCGATCTCCTACGAGCAGTACTTC. It is translated as CSARRDRAISYEQYF.